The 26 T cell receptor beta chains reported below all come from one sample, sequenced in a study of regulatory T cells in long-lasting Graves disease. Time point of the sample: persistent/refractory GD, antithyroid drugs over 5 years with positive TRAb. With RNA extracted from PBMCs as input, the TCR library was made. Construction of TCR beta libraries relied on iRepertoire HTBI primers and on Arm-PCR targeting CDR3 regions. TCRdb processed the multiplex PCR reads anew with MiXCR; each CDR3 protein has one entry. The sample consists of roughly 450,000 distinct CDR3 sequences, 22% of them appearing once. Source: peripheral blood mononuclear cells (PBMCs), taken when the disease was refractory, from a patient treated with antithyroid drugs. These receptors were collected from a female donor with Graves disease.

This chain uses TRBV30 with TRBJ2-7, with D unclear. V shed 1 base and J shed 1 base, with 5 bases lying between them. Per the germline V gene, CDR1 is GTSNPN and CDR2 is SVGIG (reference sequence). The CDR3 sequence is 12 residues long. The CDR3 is CAWSEGSYEQYF. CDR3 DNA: TGTGCCTGGAGTGAGGGTTCCTACGAGCAGTACTTC. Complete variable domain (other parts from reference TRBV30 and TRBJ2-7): SQTIHQWPATLVQPVGSPLSLECTVEGTSNPNLYWYRQAAGRGLQLLFYSVGIGQISSEVPQNLSASRPQDRQFILSSKKLLLSDSGFYLCAWSEGSYEQYFGPGTRLTVT.

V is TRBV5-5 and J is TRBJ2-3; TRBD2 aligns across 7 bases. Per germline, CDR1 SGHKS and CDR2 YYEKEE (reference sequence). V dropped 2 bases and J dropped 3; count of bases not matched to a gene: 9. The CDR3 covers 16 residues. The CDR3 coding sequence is TGTGCCAGCAGCTTAGAAGCGAGGGGAGGGACAGATACGCAGTATTTT. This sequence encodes CASSLEARGGTDTQYF.

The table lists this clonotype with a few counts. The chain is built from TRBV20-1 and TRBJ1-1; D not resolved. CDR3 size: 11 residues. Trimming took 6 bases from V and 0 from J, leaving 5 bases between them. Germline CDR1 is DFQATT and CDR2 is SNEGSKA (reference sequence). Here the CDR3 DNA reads TGCAGTGCCCAGATGAACACTGAAGCTTTCTTT. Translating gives CSAQMNTEAFF.

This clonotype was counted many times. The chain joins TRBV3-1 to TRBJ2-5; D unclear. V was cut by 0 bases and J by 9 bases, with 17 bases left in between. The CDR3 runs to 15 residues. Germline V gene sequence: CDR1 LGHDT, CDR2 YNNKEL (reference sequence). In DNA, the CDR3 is TGTGCCAGCAGCCAAGATCGAACCAGAAGAGTGGCCCAGTACTTC. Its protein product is CASSQDRTRRVAQYF.

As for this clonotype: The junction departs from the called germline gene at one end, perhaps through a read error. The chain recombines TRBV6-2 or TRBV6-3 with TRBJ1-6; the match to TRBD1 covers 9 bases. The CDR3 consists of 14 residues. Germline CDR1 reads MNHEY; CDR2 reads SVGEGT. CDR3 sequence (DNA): TGTGCCAGCAGGGGACAGGGCGAGAATTCACCCCTCCGCTTT. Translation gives CASRGQGENSPLRF.

The CDR3 region has the DNA TGCGCCAGCAGCGCATCGCCCTCTGACAGAACCGGGGAGCTGTTTTTT. It encodes CASSASPSDRTGELFF. The rearrangement joins TRBV5-1 to TRBJ2-2; tentative D call: TRBD1 (5 bases). V lost 4 bases to trimming and J lost 5 bases, with 18 bases between them. CDR3 length equals 16 residues. Germline lookup yields CDR1 SGHRS and CDR2 YFSETQ.

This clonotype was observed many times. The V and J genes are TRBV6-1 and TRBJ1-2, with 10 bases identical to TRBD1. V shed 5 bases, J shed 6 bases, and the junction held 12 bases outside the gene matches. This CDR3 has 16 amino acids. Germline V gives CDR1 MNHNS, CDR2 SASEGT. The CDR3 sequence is CASSRARTGGVDGYTF. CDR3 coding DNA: TGTGCCAGCAGTCGAGCCAGGACAGGGGGGGTGGATGGCTACACCTTC.

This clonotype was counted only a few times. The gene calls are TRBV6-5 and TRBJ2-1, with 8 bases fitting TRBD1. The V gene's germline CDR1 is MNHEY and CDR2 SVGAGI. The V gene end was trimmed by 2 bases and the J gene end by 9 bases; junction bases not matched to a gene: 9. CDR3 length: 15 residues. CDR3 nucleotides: TGTGCCAGCAGTTACACCTTACAGGGGGTGGGTGAGCAGTTCTTC. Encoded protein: CASSYTLQGVGEQFF.

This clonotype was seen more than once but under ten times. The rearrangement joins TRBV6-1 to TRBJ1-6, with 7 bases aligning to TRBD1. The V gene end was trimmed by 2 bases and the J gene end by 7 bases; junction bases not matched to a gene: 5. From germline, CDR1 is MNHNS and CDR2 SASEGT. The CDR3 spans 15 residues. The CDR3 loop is CASSEFGTANSPLHF. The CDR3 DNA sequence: TGTGCCAGCAGTGAATTCGGGACAGCAAATTCACCCCTCCACTTT.

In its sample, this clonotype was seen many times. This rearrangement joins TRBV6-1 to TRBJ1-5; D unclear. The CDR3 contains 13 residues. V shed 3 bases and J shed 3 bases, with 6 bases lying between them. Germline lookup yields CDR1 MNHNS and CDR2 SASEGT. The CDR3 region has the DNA TGTGCCAGCAGTGACCGAGTCAATCAGCCCCAGCATTTT. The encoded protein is CASSDRVNQPQHF.

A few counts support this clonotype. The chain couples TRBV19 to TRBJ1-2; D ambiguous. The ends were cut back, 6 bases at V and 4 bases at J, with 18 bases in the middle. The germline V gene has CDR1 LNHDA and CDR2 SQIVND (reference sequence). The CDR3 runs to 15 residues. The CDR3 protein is CASSPIADVGYGYTF. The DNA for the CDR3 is TGTGCCAGTAGCCCCATAGCGGACGTAGGCTATGGCTACACCTTC.

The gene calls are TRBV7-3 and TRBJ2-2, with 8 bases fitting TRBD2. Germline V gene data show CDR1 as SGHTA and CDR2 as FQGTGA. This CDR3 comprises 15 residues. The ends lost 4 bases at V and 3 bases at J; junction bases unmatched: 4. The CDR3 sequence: CASSSSGRDTGELFF. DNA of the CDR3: TGTGCCAGCAGCTCTAGCGGGCGGGACACCGGGGAGCTGTTTTTT.

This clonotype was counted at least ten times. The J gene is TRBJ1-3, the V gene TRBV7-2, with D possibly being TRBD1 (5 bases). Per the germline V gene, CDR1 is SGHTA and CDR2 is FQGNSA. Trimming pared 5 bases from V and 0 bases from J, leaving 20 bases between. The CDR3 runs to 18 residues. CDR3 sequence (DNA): TGTGCCAGCAGCATTGGGCACCTGGGACCGATCTCTGGAAACACCATATATTTT. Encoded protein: CASSIGHLGPISGNTIYF.

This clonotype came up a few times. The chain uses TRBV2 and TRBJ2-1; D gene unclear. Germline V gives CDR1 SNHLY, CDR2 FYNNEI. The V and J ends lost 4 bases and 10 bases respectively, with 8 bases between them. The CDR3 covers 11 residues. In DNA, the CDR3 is TGTGCCAGCAGTGTTAGGTGGGAGCAGTTCTTC. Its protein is CASSVRWEQFF.

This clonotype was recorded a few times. The CDR3, as DNA: TGTGCCAGCAGCCCGGGGGACATCCAAGAGACCCAGTACTTC. Its translation: CASSPGDIQETQYF. The chain links TRBV7-9 to TRBJ2-5, with D perhaps matching TRBD1 or TRBD2 (6 bases each). CDR1 is SEHNR and CDR2 is FQNEAQ in the germline V gene (reference sequence). This CDR3 is 14 amino acids long. V was cut by 5 bases and J by 1 base, with 11 bases left in between.

This CDR3 reads CASSYSGWGLAKNIQYF. CDR3 nucleotides: TGTGCCAGCAGTTACTCCGGCTGGGGGCTAGCCAAAAACATTCAGTACTTC. The V gene is TRBV6-2 or TRBV6-3, the J gene TRBJ2-4; D might be TRBD1 (6 bases). The CDR3 is 17 residues long. Between the trimmed V and J ends, which lost 0 bases and 0 bases, there was a span of 12 bases. Germline V gene sequence: CDR1 MNHEY, CDR2 SVGEGT.

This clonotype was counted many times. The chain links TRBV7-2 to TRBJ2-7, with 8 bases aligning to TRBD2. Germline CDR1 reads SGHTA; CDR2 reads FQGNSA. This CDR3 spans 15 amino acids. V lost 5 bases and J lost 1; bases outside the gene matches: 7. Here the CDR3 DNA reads TGTGCCAGCAGCCTTTTGGCGGGAGGTTCCTACGAGCAGTACTTC. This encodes CASSLLAGGSYEQYF.

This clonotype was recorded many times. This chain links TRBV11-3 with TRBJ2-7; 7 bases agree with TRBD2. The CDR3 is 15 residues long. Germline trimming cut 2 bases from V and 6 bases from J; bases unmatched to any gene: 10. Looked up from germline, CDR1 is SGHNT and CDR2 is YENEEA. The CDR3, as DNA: TGTGCCAGCAGCTTACCCAGCGGGGCGGGAAGCGAGCAGTACTTC. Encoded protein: CASSLPSGAGSEQYF.

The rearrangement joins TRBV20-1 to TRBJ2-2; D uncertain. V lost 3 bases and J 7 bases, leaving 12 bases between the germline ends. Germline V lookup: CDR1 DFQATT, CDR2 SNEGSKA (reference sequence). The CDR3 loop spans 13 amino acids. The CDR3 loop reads CSARRTSDGELFF. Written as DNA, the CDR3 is TGCAGTGCTAGGAGGACCTCGGACGGGGAGCTGTTTTTT.

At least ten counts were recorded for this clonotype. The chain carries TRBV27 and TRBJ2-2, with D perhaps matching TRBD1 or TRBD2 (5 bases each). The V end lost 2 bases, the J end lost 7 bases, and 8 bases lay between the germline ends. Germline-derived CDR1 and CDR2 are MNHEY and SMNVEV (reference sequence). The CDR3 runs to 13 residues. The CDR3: CASSLEGNGELFF. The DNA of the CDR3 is TGTGCCAGCAGTTTAGAGGGGAACGGGGAGCTGTTTTTT.

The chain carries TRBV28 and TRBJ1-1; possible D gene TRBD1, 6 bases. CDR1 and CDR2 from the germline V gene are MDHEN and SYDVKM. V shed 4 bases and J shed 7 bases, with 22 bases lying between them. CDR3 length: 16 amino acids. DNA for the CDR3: TGTGCCAGCAGTTCCCCCGACAGGAGAAGTAGGCTTGAAGCTTTCTTT. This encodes CASSSPDRRSRLEAFF.

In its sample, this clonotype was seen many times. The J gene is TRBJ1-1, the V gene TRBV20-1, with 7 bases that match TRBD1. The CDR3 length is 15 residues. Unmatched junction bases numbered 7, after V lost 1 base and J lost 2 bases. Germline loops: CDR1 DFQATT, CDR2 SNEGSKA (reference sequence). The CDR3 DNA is TGCAGTGCTAGAGTCACAGGGGTGAGAAACACTGAAGCTTTCTTT. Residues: CSARVTGVRNTEAFF.

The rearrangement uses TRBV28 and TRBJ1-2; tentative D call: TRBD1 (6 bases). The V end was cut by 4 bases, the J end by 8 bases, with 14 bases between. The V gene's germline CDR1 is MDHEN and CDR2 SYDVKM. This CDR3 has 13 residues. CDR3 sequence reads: CASSSPGVDGYTF. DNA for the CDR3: TGTGCCAGCAGTTCCCCAGGGGTAGACGGCTACACCTTC.

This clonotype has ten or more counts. CDR3 residues: CAWSDAAYGYTF. Here the CDR3 DNA reads TGTGCCTGGAGTGACGCCGCCTATGGCTACACCTTC. This sequence joins TRBV30 and TRBJ1-2; unclear D gene. This CDR3 has 12 residues. Trimming removed 1 base at V and 4 bases at J, with 7 bases between. Germline-derived CDR1 and CDR2 are GTSNPN and SVGIG (reference sequence).

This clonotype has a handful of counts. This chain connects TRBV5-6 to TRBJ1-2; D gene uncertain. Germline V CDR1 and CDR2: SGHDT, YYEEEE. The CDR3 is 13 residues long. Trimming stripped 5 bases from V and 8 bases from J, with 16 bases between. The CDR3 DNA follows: TGTGCCAGCAGACAGAAGGTATTGAAGGGCTACACCTTC. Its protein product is CASRQKVLKGYTF.

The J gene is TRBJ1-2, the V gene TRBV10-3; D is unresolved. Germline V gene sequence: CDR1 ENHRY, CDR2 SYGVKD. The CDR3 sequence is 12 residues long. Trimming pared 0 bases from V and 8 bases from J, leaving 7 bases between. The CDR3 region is CAISESAGGYTF. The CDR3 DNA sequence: TGTGCCATCAGTGAGTCCGCTGGGGGCTACACCTTC.